The 6 T cell receptor beta chains below were found in one sample sequenced in a study of tissue T cells after allogeneic stem cell transplantation. Time point meaning: mouse harvest day 7 after allogeneic transplant. Mouse grafts combined 10^7 T-cell-depleted bone marrow cells with 10^6 splenic CD5+ T cells. Only in-frame clones appear in the TCRdb table, and some are missing; sequencing was by immunoSEQ multiplex PCR. This sample has over 8,000 clones, with less than 45% found just once. Input material: skin. The receptors were sampled from a female BALB/c mouse given C57BL/6 T cells with graft-versus-host disease after an allogeneic hematopoietic cell transplant.

A note on this clone: Genes here carry mouse names. Coverage ceases 1 residue before the CDR3 finishes, and the germline J gene fills in the end. The chain couples TRBV15 to TRBJ1-3, with TRBD1 as a possible D gene (5 bases). V lost 2 bases, J lost 0 bases, and 5 bases lay in between. Germline CDR1 and CDR2: SGHND and FRSKSL. The length of the CDR3 is 14 residues. The CDR3 reads CASSLTGSGNTLYF. The CDR3 DNA, read in part, is TGTGCCAGCAGTTTAACAGGTTCTGGAAATACGCTCTAT.

For this clone: Germline and genes: mouse. The part of the CDR3 DNA that was read is TGTGCCAGCAGCTTTTACTGGGGGAACTATGCTGAGCAGTTC. Residues: CASSFYWGNYAEQF. The full CDR3 is CASSFYWGNYAEQFF. The chain links TRBV3 to TRBJ2-1, with TRBD2 matching over 8 bases. The read comes to an end 1 residue before the CDR3 does, leaving the germline J gene to fill in the end. Germline trimming cut 3 bases from V and 1 base from J; bases unmatched to any gene: 2. CDR3 length equals 15 residues. Per the germline V gene, CDR1 is SNHLY and CDR2 is FYNGKV (reference sequence). The variable domain in full, completed from reference TRBV3 and TRBJ2-1, reads GPKVLQIPSHQIIDMGQMVTLNCDPVSNHLYFYWYKQILGQQMEFLVNFYNGKVMEKSKLFKDQFSVERPDGSYFTLKIQPTALEDSAVYFCASSFYWGNYAEQFFGPGTRLTVL.

Only a few counts were recorded for this clone. Gene names follow the mouse nomenclature. The read is 1 residue too short to cover the CDR3 end, so that end is filled in from the germline J gene. The chain carries TRBV17 and TRBJ2-7; TRBD1 agrees at 10 bases. The trim removed 2 bases at V and 4 bases at J, leaving 2 bases unmatched. The germline V gene has CDR1 MNHDT and CDR2 YYDKIL. The CDR3 sequence is 14 residues long. This CDR3 is CASSRRQGAYEQYF. The CDR3 bases that were read are TGTGCTAGCAGTAGAAGACAGGGGGCTTATGAACAGTAC.

Only a few counts were recorded for this clone. The listed genes are named as in mouse. The read terminates 1 residue ahead of where the CDR3 ends, so the germline J gene completes it. V gene TRBV31 combines with J gene TRBJ2-3, with 7 bases fitting TRBD2. CDR1 GKSSPN and CDR2 SITVG come from the germline V gene. CDR3 length: 15 residues. The V gene end was trimmed by 0 bases and the J gene end by 1 base; junction bases not matched to a gene: 4. This CDR3 is CAWSLVGGGAETLYF. CDR3 DNA, as far as it was read: TGTGCCTGGAGTCTAGTGGGGGGTGGTGCAGAAACGCTGTAT.

Points on this clone: Mouse names are used for the genes. CDR3 region: CASSHGTGGSGNTLYF. The DNA read from the CDR3 is TGTGCCAGCAGCCATGGGACAGGGGGTTCTGGAAATACGCTCTAT. The V and J genes are TRBV2 and TRBJ1-3; 11 positions match TRBD1. The read is 1 residue too short to cover the CDR3 end, so that end is filled in from the germline J gene. CDR1 LGHNA and CDR2 YSYQKL come from the germline V gene. This CDR3 is 16 amino acids long. J gave up 0 bases and V 3 bases, and 1 base lay outside the gene matches.

With respect to this clone: The junction departs from the called germline gene at one end, perhaps through a read error. Genes here carry mouse names. The sequence runs out 1 residue before the end of the CDR3; the remainder is reconstructed from the germline J gene. This chain uses TRBV20 with TRBJ2-7, with 11 bases that match TRBD2. From germline, CDR1 is GFQATS and CDR2 STVNSAI. The CDR3 contains 13 residues. The CDR3 DNA, read in part, is TGTGGTGCTTGGGACTGGGGGAGGTATGAACAGTAC. Translating gives CGAWDWGRYEQY. The complete CDR3 reads CGAWDWGRYEQYF.